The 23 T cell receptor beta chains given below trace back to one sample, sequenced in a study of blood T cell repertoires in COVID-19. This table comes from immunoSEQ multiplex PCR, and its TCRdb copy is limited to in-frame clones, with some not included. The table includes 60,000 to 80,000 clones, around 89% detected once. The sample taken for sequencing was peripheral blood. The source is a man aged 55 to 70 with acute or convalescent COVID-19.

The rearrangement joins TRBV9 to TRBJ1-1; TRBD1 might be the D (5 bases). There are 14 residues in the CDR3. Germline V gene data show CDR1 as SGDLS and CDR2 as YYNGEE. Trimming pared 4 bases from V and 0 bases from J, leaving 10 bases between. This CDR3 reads CASSSGYMNTEAFF. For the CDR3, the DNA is TGTGCCAGCAGCTCAGGGTATATGAACACTGAAGCTTTCTTT.

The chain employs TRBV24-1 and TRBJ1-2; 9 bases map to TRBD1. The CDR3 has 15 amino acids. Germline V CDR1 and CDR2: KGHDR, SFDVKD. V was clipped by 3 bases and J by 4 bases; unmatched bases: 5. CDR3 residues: CATSDGTGTGYGYTF. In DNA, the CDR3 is TGTGCCACCAGTGATGGGACAGGGACGGGCTATGGCTACACCTTC.

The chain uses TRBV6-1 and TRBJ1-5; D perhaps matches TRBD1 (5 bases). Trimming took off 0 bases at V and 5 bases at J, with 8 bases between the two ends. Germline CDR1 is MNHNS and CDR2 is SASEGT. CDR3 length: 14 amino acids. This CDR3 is CASSEAGADQPQHF. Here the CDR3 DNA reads TGTGCCAGCAGTGAAGCTGGGGCAGATCAGCCCCAGCATTTT.

CDR3 DNA: TGTGCCACCAGTGGGTTAGTGGGGCGGACGAAGGCTTTCTTT. Translated, it gives CATSGLVGRTKAFF. The chain joins TRBV24-1 to TRBJ1-1; D is possibly TRBD1 (5 bases). Trimming stripped 5 bases from V and 11 bases from J, with 20 bases between. The CDR3 is 14 amino acids. Germline CDR1 reads KGHDR; CDR2 reads SFDVKD.

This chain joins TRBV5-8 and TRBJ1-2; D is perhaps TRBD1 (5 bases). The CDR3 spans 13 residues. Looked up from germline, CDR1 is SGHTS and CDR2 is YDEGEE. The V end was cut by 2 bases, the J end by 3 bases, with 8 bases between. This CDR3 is CASSFAGYYGYTF. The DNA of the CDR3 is TGTGCCAGCAGCTTTGCAGGGTACTATGGCTACACCTTC.

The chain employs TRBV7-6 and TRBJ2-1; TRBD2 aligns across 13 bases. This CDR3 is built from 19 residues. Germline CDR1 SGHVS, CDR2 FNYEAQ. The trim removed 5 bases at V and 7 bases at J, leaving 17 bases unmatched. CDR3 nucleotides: TGTGCCAGCAGCCCACATATCCCGAGGACTAGCGGGAGTGGGAATGAGCAGTTCTTC. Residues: CASSPHIPRTSGSGNEQFF. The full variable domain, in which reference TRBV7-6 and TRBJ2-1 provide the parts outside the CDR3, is GAGVSQSPRYKVTKRGQDVALRCDPISGHVSLYWYRQALGQGPEFLTYFNYEAQQDKSGLPNDRFSAERPEGSISTLTIQRTEQRDSAMYRCASSPHIPRTSGSGNEQFFGPGTRLTVL.

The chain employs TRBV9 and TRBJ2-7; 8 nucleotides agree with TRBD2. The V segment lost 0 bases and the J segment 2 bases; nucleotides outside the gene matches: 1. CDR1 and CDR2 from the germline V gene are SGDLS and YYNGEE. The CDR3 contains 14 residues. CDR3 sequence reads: CASSVAGRAYEQYF. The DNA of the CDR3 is TGTGCCAGCAGCGTAGCCGGGAGGGCCTACGAGCAGTACTTC.

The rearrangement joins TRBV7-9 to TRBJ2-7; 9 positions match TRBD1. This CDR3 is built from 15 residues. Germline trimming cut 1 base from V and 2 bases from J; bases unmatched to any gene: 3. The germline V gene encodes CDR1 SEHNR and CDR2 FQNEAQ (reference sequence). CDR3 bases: TGTGCCAGCAGCTTAGGGGACAGGGATGCCTACGAGCAGTACTTC. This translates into CASSLGDRDAYEQYF.

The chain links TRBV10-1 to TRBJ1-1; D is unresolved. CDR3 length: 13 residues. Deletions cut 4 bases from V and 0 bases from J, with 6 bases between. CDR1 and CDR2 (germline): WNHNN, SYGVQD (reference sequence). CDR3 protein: CASSATMNTEAFF. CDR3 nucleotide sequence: TGCGCCAGCAGTGCTACCATGAACACTGAAGCTTTCTTT.

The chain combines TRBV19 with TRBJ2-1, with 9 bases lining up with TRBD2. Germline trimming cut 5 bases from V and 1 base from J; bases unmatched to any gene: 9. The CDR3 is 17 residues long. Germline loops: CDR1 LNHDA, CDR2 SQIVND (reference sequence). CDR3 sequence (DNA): TGTGCCAGTAGTCGGGGGCTGGCGGGAGGGTCCTACAATGAGCAGTTCTTC. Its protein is CASSRGLAGGSYNEQFF.

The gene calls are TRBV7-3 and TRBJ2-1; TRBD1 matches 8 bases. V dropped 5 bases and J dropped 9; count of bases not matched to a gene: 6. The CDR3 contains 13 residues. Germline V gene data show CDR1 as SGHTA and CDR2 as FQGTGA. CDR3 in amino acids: CASSMDRAGEQFF. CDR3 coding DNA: TGTGCCAGCAGCATGGACAGGGCCGGTGAGCAGTTCTTC.

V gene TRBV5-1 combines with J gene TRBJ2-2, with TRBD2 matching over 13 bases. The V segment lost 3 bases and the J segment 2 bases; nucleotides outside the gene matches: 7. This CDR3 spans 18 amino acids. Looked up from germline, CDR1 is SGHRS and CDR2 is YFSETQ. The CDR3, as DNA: TGCGCCAGCAGCTCGGGACTAGCGGGAACCCCAAACACCGGGGAGCTGTTTTTT. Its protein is CASSSGLAGTPNTGELFF.

In DNA, the CDR3 is TGTGCCAGCAGCGGGGGGACAGGGTCGGGCAATCAGCCCCAGCATTTT. Translation: CASSGGTGSGNQPQHF. The J gene is TRBJ1-5, the V gene TRBV5-5, with TRBD1 identical over 9 bases. This CDR3 has 16 amino acids. The germline gives CDR1 SGHKS, CDR2 YYEKEE (reference sequence). V lost 4 bases and J lost 2; bases outside the gene matches: 7.

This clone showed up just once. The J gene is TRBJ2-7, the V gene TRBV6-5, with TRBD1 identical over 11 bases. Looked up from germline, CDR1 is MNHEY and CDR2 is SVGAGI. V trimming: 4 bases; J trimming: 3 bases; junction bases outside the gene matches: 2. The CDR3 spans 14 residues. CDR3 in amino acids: CASSSGTGGYEQYF. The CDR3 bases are TGTGCCAGCAGTTCCGGGACAGGGGGCTACGAGCAGTACTTC.

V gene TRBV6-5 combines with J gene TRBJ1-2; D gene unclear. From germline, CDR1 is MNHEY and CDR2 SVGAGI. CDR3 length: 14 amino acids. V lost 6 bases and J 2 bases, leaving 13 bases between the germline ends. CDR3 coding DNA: TGTGCCAGCAGCCAGAAGGCGGGGAACTATGGCTACACCTTC. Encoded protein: CASSQKAGNYGYTF.

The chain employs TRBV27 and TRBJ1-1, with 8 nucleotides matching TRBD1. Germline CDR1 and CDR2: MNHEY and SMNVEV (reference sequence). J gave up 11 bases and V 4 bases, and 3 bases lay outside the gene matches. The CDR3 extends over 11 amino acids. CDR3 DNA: TGTGCCAGCAGTTCGACAGGGGTTGCTTTCTTT. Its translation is CASSSTGVAFF.

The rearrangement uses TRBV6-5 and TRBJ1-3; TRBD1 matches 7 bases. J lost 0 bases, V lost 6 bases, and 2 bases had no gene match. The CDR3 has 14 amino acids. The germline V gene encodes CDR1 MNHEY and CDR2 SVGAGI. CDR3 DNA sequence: TGTGCCAGCAGACAGGGGTACTCTGGAAACACCATATATTTT. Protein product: CASRQGYSGNTIYF.

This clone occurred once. This chain's CDR3 is CASSTQWTTHTDTQYF. CDR3 in DNA: TGTGCCAGCAGTACCCAGTGGACTACCCACACAGATACGCAGTATTTT. The J gene is TRBJ2-3, the V gene TRBV27; possibly TRBD2 for D (6 bases). Germline V gene lookup returns CDR1 MNHEY and CDR2 SMNVEV (reference sequence). V was pared by 5 bases and J by 2 bases, with 17 bases between. There are 16 residues in the CDR3.

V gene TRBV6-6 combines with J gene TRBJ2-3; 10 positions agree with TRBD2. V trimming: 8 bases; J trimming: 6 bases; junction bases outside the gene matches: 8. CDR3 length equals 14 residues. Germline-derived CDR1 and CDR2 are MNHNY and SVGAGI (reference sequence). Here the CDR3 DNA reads TGTGCCAGCGCCGGGCTAGCGGGGGTGGATACGCAGTATTTT. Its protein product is CASAGLAGVDTQYF.

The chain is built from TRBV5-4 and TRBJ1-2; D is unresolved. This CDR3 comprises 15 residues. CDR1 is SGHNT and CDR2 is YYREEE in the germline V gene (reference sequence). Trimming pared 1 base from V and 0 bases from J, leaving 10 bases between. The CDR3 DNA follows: TGTGCCAGCAGCTTGCCAGGAATAGCTAACTATGGCTACACCTTC. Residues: CASSLPGIANYGYTF.

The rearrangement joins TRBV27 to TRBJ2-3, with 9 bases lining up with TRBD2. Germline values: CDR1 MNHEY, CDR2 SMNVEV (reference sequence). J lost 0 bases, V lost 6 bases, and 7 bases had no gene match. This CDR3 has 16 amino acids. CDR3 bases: TGTGCCAGCAGACCCTTTAGCGGGGGTAGCACAGATACGCAGTATTTT. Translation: CASRPFSGGSTDTQYF.

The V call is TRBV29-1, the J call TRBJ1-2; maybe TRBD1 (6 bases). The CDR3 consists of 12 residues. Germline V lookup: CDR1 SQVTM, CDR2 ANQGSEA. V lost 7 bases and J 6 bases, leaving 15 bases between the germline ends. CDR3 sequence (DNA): TGCAGCGCGAACAGGGACGATGATGGCTACACCTTC. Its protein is CSANRDDDGYTF.

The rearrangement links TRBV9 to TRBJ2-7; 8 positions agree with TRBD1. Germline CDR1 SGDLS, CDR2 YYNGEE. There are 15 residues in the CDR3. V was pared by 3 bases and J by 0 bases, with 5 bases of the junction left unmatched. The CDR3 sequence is CASSGGQDFSYEQYF. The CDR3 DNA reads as TGTGCCAGCAGCGGGGGACAGGATTTCTCCTACGAGCAGTACTTC.